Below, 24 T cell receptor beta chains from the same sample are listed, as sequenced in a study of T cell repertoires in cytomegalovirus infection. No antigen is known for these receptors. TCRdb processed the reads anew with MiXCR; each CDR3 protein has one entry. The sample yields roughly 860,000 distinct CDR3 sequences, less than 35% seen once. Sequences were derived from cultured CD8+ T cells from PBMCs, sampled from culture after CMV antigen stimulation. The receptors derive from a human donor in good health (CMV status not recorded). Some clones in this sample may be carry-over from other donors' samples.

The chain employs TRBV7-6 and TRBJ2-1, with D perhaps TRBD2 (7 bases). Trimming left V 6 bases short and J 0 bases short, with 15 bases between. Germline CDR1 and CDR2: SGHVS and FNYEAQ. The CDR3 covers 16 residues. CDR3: CASSPEGGHSYNEQFF. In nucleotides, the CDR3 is TGTGCCAGCAGTCCGGAGGGGGGGCACTCCTACAATGAGCAGTTCTTC.

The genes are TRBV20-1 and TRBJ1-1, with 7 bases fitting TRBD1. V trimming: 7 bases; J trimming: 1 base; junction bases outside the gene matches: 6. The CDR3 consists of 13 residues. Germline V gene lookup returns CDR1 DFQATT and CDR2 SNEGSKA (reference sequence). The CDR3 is CSVQGPGNTEAFF. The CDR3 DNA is TGCAGTGTACAGGGGCCGGGGAACACTGAAGCTTTCTTT.

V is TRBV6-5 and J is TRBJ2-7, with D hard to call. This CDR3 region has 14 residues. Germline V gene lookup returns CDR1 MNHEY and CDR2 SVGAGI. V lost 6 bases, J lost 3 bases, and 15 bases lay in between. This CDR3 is CASSSNPSGYEQYV. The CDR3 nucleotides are TGTGCCAGCAGCTCAAATCCGTCGGGCTACGAGCAGTACGTC.

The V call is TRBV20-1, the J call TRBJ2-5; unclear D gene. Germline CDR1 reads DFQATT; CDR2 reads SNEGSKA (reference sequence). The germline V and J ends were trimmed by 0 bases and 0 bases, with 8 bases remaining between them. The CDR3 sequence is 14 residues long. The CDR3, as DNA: TGCAGTGCTAGAGAGGTGGCCGACCAAGAGACCCAGTACTTC. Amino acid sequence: CSAREVADQETQYF.

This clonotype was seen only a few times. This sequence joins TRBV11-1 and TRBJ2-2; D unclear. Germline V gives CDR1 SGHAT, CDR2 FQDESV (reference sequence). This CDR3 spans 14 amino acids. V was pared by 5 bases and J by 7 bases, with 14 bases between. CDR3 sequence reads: CASSRARHYGELFF. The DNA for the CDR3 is TGTGCCAGCAGCCGGGCCAGACATTACGGGGAGCTGTTTTTT.

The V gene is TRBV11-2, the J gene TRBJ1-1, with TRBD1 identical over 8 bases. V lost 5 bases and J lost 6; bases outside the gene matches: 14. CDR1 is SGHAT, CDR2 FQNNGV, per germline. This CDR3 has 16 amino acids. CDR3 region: CASSLFPTGVLAEAFF. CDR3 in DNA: TGTGCCAGCAGCCTCTTTCCGACAGGGGTATTGGCTGAAGCTTTCTTT.

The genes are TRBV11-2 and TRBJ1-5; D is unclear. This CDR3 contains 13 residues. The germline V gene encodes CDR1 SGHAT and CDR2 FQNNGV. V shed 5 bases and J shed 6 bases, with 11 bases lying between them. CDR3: CASSQSGFQPQHF. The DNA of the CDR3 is TGTGCCAGCAGCCAATCAGGCTTTCAGCCCCAGCATTTT.

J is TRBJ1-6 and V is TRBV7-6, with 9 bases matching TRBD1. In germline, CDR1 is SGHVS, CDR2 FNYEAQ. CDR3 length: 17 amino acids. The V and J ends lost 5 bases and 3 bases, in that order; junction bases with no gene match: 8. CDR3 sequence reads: CASSKRTGDNYNSPLHF. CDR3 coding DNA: TGTGCCAGCAGCAAACGGACAGGGGACAACTATAATTCACCCCTCCACTTT.

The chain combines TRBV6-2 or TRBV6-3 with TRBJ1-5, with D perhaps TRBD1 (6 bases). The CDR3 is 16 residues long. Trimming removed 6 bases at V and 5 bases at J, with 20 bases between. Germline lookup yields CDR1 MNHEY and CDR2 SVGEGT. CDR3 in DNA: TGTGCCAGCAGCCGGATTAATGAACAGGGACATCAGCCCCAGCATTTT. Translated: CASSRINEQGHQPQHF.

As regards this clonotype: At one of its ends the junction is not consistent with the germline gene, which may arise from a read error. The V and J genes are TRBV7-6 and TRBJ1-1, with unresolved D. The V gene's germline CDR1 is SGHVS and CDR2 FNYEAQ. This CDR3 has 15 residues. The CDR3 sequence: CVSSPGGQLITEAFF. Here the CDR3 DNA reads TGTGTCAGCAGCCCAGGTGGGCAGTTAATCACTGAAGCTTTCTTT.

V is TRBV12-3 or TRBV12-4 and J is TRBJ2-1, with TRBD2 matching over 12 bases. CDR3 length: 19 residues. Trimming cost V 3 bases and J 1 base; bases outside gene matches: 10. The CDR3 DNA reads TGTGCCAGCAGTTTGGGGCTAGCGGGGGGGCCAATATCCTACAATGAGCAGTTCTTC. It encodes CASSLGLAGGPISYNEQFF.

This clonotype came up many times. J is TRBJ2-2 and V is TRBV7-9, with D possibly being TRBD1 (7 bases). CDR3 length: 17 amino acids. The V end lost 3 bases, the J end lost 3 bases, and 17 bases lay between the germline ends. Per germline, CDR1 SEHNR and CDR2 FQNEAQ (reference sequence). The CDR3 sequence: CASSFPGGGRDTGELFF. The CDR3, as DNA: TGTGCCAGCAGCTTCCCCGGAGGGGGCCGGGACACCGGGGAGCTGTTTTTT.

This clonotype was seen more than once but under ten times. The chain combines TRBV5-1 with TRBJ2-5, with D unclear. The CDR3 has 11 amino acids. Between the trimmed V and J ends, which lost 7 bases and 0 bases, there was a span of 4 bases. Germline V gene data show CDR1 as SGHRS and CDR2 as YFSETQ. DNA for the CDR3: TGCGCCAGCTTCTACCAAGAGACCCAGTACTTC. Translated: CASFYQETQYF. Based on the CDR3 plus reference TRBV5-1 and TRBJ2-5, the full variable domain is KAGVTQTPRYLIKTRGQQVTLSCSPISGHRSVSWYQQTPGQGLQFLFEYFSETQRNKGNFPGRFSGRQFSNSRSEMNVSTLELGDSALYLCASFYQETQYFGPGTRLLVL.

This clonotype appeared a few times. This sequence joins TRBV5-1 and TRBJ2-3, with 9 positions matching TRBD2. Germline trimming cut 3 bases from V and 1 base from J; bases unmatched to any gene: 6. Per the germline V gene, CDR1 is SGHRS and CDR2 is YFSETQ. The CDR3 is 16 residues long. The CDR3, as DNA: TGCGCCAGCAGCTCCAAGACTAGCGGAGGCACAGATACGCAGTATTTT. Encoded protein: CASSSKTSGGTDTQYF.

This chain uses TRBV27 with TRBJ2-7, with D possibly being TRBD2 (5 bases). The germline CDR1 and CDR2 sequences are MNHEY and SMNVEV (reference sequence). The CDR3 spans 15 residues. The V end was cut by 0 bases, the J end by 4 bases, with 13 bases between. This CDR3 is CASSLSRGNLYEQYF. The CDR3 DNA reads TGTGCCAGCAGTTTATCGAGAGGGAACCTATACGAGCAGTACTTC.

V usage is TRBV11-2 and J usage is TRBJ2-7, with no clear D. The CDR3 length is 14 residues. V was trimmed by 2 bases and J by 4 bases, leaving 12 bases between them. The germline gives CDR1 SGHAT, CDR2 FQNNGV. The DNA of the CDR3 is TGTGCCAGCAGCTTATGGGCGAACACTTACGAGCAGTACGTC. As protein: CASSLWANTYEQYV.

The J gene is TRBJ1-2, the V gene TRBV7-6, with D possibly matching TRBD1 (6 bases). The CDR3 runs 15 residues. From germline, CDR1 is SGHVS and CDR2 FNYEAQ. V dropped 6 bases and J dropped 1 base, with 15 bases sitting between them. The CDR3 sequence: CASSPGQLLNYGYTF. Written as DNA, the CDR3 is TGTGCCAGCAGTCCCGGACAGTTGCTTAACTATGGCTACACCTTC.

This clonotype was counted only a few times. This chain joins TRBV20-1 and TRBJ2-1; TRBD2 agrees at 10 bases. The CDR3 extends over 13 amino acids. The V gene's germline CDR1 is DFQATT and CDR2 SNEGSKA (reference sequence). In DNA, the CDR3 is TGCAGCCCCCCCCAGCGGGGGGGCTATGAGCAGTTCTTC. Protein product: CSPPQRGGYEQFF.

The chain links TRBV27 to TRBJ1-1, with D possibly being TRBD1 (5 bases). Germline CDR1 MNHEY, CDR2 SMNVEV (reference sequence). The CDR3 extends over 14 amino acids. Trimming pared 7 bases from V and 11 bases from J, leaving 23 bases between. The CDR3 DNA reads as TGTGCCAGCAAAACGGCAGGGCCGAATGTCTTGGCTTTCTTT. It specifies CASKTAGPNVLAFF.

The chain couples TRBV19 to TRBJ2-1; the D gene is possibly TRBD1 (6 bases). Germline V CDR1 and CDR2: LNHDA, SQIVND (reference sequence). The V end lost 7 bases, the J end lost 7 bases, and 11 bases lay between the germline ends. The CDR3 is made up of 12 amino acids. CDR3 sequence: CASNAGVNEQFF. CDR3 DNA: TGTGCCAGTAATGCAGGGGTTAATGAGCAGTTCTTC.

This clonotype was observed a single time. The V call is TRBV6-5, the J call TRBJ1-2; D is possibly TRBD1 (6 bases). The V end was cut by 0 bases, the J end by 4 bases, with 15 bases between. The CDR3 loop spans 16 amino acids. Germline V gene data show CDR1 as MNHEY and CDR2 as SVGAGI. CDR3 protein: CASSYSTGAITYGYTF. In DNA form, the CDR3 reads TGTGCCAGCAGTTACTCGACAGGAGCCATTACCTATGGCTACACCTTC.

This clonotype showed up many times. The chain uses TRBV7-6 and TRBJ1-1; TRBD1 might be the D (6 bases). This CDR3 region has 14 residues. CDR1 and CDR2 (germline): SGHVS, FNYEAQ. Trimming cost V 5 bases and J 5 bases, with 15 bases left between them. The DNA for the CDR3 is TGTGCCAGCAGCCGCGATACAGGGAGTACTGAAGCTTTCTTT. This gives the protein CASSRDTGSTEAFF.

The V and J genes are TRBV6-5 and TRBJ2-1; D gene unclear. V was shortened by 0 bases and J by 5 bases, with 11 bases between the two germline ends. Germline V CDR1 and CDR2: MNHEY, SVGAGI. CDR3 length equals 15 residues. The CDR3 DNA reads TGTGCCAGCAGTTACTCAGATTGGCTCAACAATGAGCAGTTCTTC. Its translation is CASSYSDWLNNEQFF.

The CDR3 coding sequence is TGTGCCAGCAGCTTGGGGTGGGTCGGCAGCTCGGCAACTAATGAAAAACTGTTTTTT. Translated: CASSLGWVGSSATNEKLFF. This chain joins TRBV5-4 and TRBJ1-4; D gene unclear. V lost 0 bases and J 0 bases, leaving 18 bases between the germline ends. The CDR3 totals 19 residues. The germline V gene encodes CDR1 SGHNT and CDR2 YYREEE (reference sequence).